These 20 T cell receptor beta chains share one sample of origin, sequenced in a study of CD8 T cells in Susac syndrome. RNA, at about 0.45 to 1 ug, was reverse transcribed with random hexamers. TCRdb redid the calling of the immunoSEQ multiplex PCR reads with MiXCR, one entry per CDR3 protein. The table records under 200,000 distinct CDR3 sequences, roughly 92% of them present only once. The specimen sequenced was CD4+ T cells from PBMCs. These receptors originate from a human donor with Susac syndrome.

The chain couples TRBV3-1 to TRBJ1-5; D unclear. CDR1 is LGHDT and CDR2 is YNNKEL in the germline V gene (reference sequence). V lost 4 bases to trimming and J lost 2 bases, with 21 bases between them. The CDR3 sequence is 18 residues long. CDR3 sequence reads: CASSPPGTASTGNQPQHF. DNA for the CDR3: TGTGCCAGCAGCCCGCCCGGAACAGCATCGACGGGCAATCAGCCCCAGCATTTT.

CDR3 coding DNA: TGTGCCAGCAGCTTGTTTTCAGGACGGATCGAGCAGTACTTC. As protein: CASSLFSGRIEQYF. The chain uses TRBV5-4 and TRBJ2-7; D is unclear. CDR3 size: 14 residues. V was trimmed by 1 base and J by 6 bases, leaving 14 bases between them. Germline-derived CDR1 and CDR2 are SGHNT and YYREEE (reference sequence).

In its sample, this clonotype was seen once. The V call is TRBV30, the J call TRBJ1-5, with D unclear. Germline V CDR1 and CDR2: GTSNPN, SVGIG (reference sequence). This CDR3 comprises 12 residues. Trimming shortened V by 3 bases and J by 4 bases, and 7 bases separated the two germline ends. The CDR3 loop reads CAWRQENQPQHF. The CDR3 bases are TGTGCCTGGAGACAAGAGAATCAGCCCCAGCATTTT. The variable domain in full, completed from reference TRBV30 and TRBJ1-5, reads SQTIHQWPATLVQPVGSPLSLECTVEGTSNPNLYWYRQAAGRGLQLLFYSVGIGQISSEVPQNLSASRPQDRQFILSSKKLLLSDSGFYLCAWRQENQPQHFGDGTRLSIL.

This chain uses TRBV9 with TRBJ2-3, with unresolved D. V lost 5 bases and J 6 bases, leaving 10 bases between the germline ends. This CDR3 comprises 12 residues. Germline CDR1 is SGDLS and CDR2 is YYNGEE. The DNA for the CDR3 is TGTGCCAGCAGTCGACGCGCGGATACGCAGTATTTT. This sequence encodes CASSRRADTQYF.

This rearrangement joins TRBV7-9 to TRBJ2-5, with TRBD2 matching over 8 bases. CDR1 and CDR2 (germline): SEHNR, FQNEAQ (reference sequence). The ends lost 3 bases at V and 2 bases at J; junction bases unmatched: 5. This CDR3 is built from 15 residues. CDR3 nucleotides: TGTGCCAGCAGCTTGAGCGGGGGCCATCAAGAGACCCAGTACTTC. It encodes CASSLSGGHQETQYF.

This chain links TRBV9 with TRBJ1-6; possible D gene TRBD1, 5 bases. Germline CDR1 SGDLS, CDR2 YYNGEE. The CDR3 loop spans 15 amino acids. V dropped 0 bases and J dropped 7 bases, with 11 bases sitting between them. The CDR3 sequence is CASSVDHAGNSPLHF. CDR3 bases: TGTGCCAGCAGCGTAGACCACGCAGGGAATTCACCCCTCCACTTT. Drawing the rest from reference TRBV9 and TRBJ1-6, the complete variable domain is DSGVTQTPKHLITATGQRVTLRCSPRSGDLSVYWYQQSLDQGLQFLIQYYNGEERAKGNILERFSAQQFPDLHSELNLSSLELGDSALYFCASSVDHAGNSPLHFGNGTRLTVT.

The genes are TRBV5-1 and TRBJ2-7; 9 bases are shared with TRBD1. The V and J ends lost 4 bases and 5 bases, in that order; junction bases with no gene match: 10. In germline, CDR1 is SGHRS, CDR2 YFSETQ. This CDR3 region has 15 residues. Here the CDR3 reads CASSVGTGWIDEQYF. The CDR3 bases are TGCGCCAGCAGCGTAGGGACAGGGTGGATCGACGAGCAGTACTTC.

This chain links TRBV7-3 with TRBJ2-2, with 7 bases fitting TRBD1. V lost 5 bases and J lost 0; bases outside the gene matches: 6. This CDR3 is built from 16 residues. The germline V gene has CDR1 SGHTA and CDR2 FQGTGA. CDR3 DNA sequence: TGTGCCAGCAGCCCCGTCCAGGGGGCGAACACCGGGGAGCTGTTTTTT. Protein sequence: CASSPVQGANTGELFF.

The chain uses TRBV20-1 and TRBJ2-5; 10 nucleotides match TRBD2. CDR1 is DFQATT, CDR2 SNEGSKA, per germline (reference sequence). The CDR3 extends over 14 amino acids. V trimming: 0 bases; J trimming: 6 bases; junction bases outside the gene matches: 4. DNA for the CDR3: TGCAGTGCTAGAGATAGCGGGGGGACGCAGACCCAGTACTTC. Translated, it gives CSARDSGGTQTQYF.

This clonotype was seen a single time. This chain links TRBV20-1 with TRBJ2-5, with TRBD1 matching over 12 bases. Trimming cost V 2 bases and J 4 bases; bases outside gene matches: 8. Germline CDR1 is DFQATT and CDR2 is SNEGSKA (reference sequence). This CDR3 region has 16 residues. The CDR3 nucleotides read TGCAGTGCTAGAACCGGGACAGGGGGCGCTGGAGAGACCCAGTACTTC. This codes for CSARTGTGGAGETQYF.

CDR3 nucleotide sequence: TGCAGTGCTAGACGGGGTAGCGGGGGGCCCCAAGAGACCCAGTACTTC. As protein: CSARRGSGGPQETQYF. This chain links TRBV20-1 with TRBJ2-5, with 10 bases identical to TRBD2. Unmatched junction bases numbered 7, after V lost 2 bases and J lost 1 base. The germline V gene has CDR1 DFQATT and CDR2 SNEGSKA (reference sequence). The CDR3 spans 16 residues.

V usage is TRBV20-1 and J usage is TRBJ2-5, with D perhaps matching TRBD1 or TRBD2 (6 bases each). The germline V and J ends were trimmed by 0 bases and 5 bases, with 16 bases remaining between them. CDR1 is DFQATT, CDR2 SNEGSKA, per germline (reference sequence). The CDR3 runs 15 residues. The chain's CDR3 is CSARDLRGDPETQYF. CDR3 bases: TGCAGTGCTAGAGATTTGAGGGGGGACCCCGAGACCCAGTACTTC.

The V call is TRBV9, the J call TRBJ1-3; D possibly corresponds to TRBD1 (6 bases). Germline loops: CDR1 SGDLS, CDR2 YYNGEE. Trimming removed 4 bases from V and 0 bases from J, with 20 bases in between. The CDR3 has 18 residues. CDR3 DNA sequence: TGTGCCAGCAGCCCAAACAGGGTCGCCGTTCCCTCTGGAAACACCATATATTTT. As protein: CASSPNRVAVPSGNTIYF.

This rearrangement joins TRBV18 to TRBJ2-3; D gene ambiguous. V gave up 0 bases and J gave up 0 bases, with 13 bases separating them. There are 17 residues in the CDR3. Germline CDR1 KGHSH, CDR2 LQKENI. The CDR3 DNA reads TGTGCCAGCTCACCACCGCAGATCCTTACTAGCACAGATACGCAGTATTTT. This sequence encodes CASSPPQILTSTDTQYF.

The chain recombines TRBV20-1 with TRBJ1-2; TRBD1 is a possible D gene (5 bases). V shed 4 bases and J shed 4 bases, with 13 bases lying between them. The CDR3 covers 13 residues. Germline CDR1 DFQATT, CDR2 SNEGSKA (reference sequence). In DNA form, the CDR3 reads TGCAGTGCTACCGCGGGGCAGATCTATGGCTACACCTTC. Translated, it gives CSATAGQIYGYTF.

V usage is TRBV6-2 or TRBV6-3 and J usage is TRBJ1-1, with a possible D match to TRBD1 (6 bases). Germline CDR1 MNHEY, CDR2 SVGEGT. The CDR3 is 15 residues long. The ends were cut back, 2 bases at V and 6 bases at J, with 16 bases in the middle. The CDR3 nucleotides are TGTGCCAGCAGTTACCCGAGAGGGGGGGCCGCTGAAGCTTTCTTT. It yields the protein CASSYPRGGAAEAFF.

The chain combines TRBV27 with TRBJ2-5, with D possibly being TRBD1 (6 bases). Trimming took off 5 bases at V and 4 bases at J, with 20 bases between the two ends. The germline gives CDR1 MNHEY, CDR2 SMNVEV (reference sequence). This CDR3 has 16 residues. As DNA, the CDR3 is TGTGCCAGCAGTATAACAGGGCCCCGAGAGGGAGAGACCCAGTACTTC. It codes for CASSITGPREGETQYF.

The chain couples TRBV9 to TRBJ2-4; 13 bases align to TRBD2. Per germline, CDR1 SGDLS and CDR2 YYNGEE. The CDR3 consists of 19 residues. V lost 0 bases to trimming and J lost 2 bases; unmatched junction nucleotides: 8. The CDR3 DNA is TGTGCCAGCAGCGTAGACGGACTAGCGGGGGCCGAATCCAAAAACATTCAGTACTTC. It yields the protein CASSVDGLAGAESKNIQYF.

This clonotype was seen only once. This chain joins TRBV29-1 and TRBJ1-1; perhaps TRBD1 as D (5 bases). The ends were cut back, 4 bases at V and 1 base at J, with 13 bases in the middle. There are 14 residues in the CDR3. Germline-derived CDR1 and CDR2 are SQVTM and ANQGSEA. CDR3 sequence (DNA): TGCAGCGTTGGGGATGGGGGGAGGAACACTGAAGCTTTCTTT. Its translation: CSVGDGGRNTEAFF.

This clonotype came up once. The V and J genes are TRBV20-1 and TRBJ2-7; a possible D gene is TRBD1 (6 bases). This CDR3 region has 17 residues. With 6 bases removed from V and 0 bases from J, the gap between germline ends came to 24 bases. Germline V gene data show CDR1 as DFQATT and CDR2 as SNEGSKA (reference sequence). DNA of the CDR3: TGCAGTGCCTTAGTATTTTCCCGGAACAGGGTCTCCTACGAGCAGTACTTC. This sequence encodes CSALVFSRNRVSYEQYF.